These 20 T cell receptor beta chains came from one sample sequenced in a study of naive and memory T cell subsets. The antigens these receptors bind are not known. The beta constant-region primer was an equimolar mix of two oligonucleotides covering TRBC1 and TRBC2. Ligated cDNA was amplified by four rounds of PCR with nested alpha and beta constant-region primers and SP2. TCRdb re-called the UMI-ligation and nested PCR reads with MiXCR, one entry per CDR3 protein. The top ten clones hold 0.09% to 0.13% of a sample with about 150,000 distinct CDR3 sequences, over 20% of them seen once. Overall study findings and caveats: Especially in CD8 cells, naive repertoires contained a few larger clonotypes, possibly CD45RA-re-expressing memory cells.

The sample taken for sequencing was naive CD4+ T cells from blood. The receptor set was obtained from a human donor in good health.

This clonotype has a handful of counts. The genes are TRBV6-1 and TRBJ2-1; D unresolved. The length of the CDR3 is 12 residues. The V gene lost 5 bases and the J gene lost 9 bases, with 11 bases spanning the gap. The V gene's germline CDR1 is MNHNS and CDR2 SASEGT. CDR3 DNA: TGTGCCAGCAGTATGACGCGTGGTGAGCAGTTCTTC. Its protein product is CASSMTRGEQFF.

The genes are TRBV6-5 and TRBJ2-7; D is possibly TRBD2 (6 bases). This CDR3 has 15 residues. Per germline, CDR1 MNHEY and CDR2 SVGAGI. The V end was cut by 7 bases, the J end by 1 base, with 17 bases between. The CDR3 coding sequence is TGTGCCAGCAAACCCGGGTCCGGGGGTTCCTACGAGCAGTACTTC. This gives the protein CASKPGSGGSYEQYF.

The rearrangement links TRBV18 to TRBJ1-3; D gene ambiguous. The CDR3 runs 15 residues. Trimming shortened V by 2 bases and J by 0 bases, and 8 bases separated the two germline ends. Germline CDR1 and CDR2: KGHSH and LQKENI. This chain's CDR3 is CASSPTAGSGNTIYF. In DNA form, the CDR3 reads TGTGCCAGCTCACCAACGGCCGGCTCTGGAAACACCATATATTTT.

A few counts support this clonotype. The V gene is TRBV3-1, the J gene TRBJ2-2, with D unresolved. The ends were cut back, 10 bases at V and 6 bases at J, with 9 bases in the middle. This CDR3 is built from 11 residues. Germline V lookup: CDR1 LGHDT, CDR2 YNNKEL (reference sequence). The CDR3 DNA reads TGTGCCATCTCATCTGCCGGGGAGCTGTTTTTT. This codes for CAISSAGELFF.

This clonotype appeared a few times. The chain links TRBV7-3 to TRBJ2-1, with 10 bases lining up with TRBD1. Per the germline V gene, CDR1 is SGHTA and CDR2 is FQGTGA. The CDR3 consists of 16 residues. Trimming took 6 bases from V and 7 from J; bases not matched to a gene: 12. This chain's CDR3 is CASSPGGTGALNEQFF. CDR3 sequence (DNA): TGTGCCAGCAGTCCAGGAGGGACAGGGGCCTTGAATGAGCAGTTCTTC.

DNA of the CDR3: TGCGCCAGCAGCATTAGGGGGCAATCGGAGCAGTTCTTC. It specifies CASSIRGQSEQFF. V gene TRBV5-1 combines with J gene TRBJ2-1, with 7 bases that match TRBD1. Germline V gene lookup returns CDR1 SGHRS and CDR2 YFSETQ. The CDR3 consists of 13 residues. V lost 4 bases and J lost 10; bases outside the gene matches: 8.

This rearrangement joins TRBV25-1 to TRBJ2-5, with TRBD1 matching 9 bases. The germline gives CDR1 MGHDK, CDR2 SYGVNS. V lost 3 bases, J lost 2 bases, and 4 bases stayed unmatched. The CDR3 sequence is 15 residues long. CDR3 protein: CASSEAGTGQETQYF. For the CDR3, the DNA is TGTGCCAGCAGTGAGGCCGGGACAGGGCAAGAGACCCAGTACTTC.

This chain uses TRBV7-9 with TRBJ1-1; D is unclear. CDR1 is SEHNR, CDR2 FQNEAQ, per germline (reference sequence). The CDR3 covers 13 residues. V gave up 4 bases and J gave up 6 bases, with 12 bases separating them. The CDR3 region is CASSSARGSEAFF. CDR3 bases: TGTGCCAGCAGCTCAGCAAGAGGGTCTGAAGCTTTCTTT. The full variable domain, its missing parts supplied by reference TRBV7-9 and TRBJ1-1, is DTGVSQNPRHKITKRGQNVTFRCDPISEHNRLYWYRQTLGQGPEFLTYFQNEAQLEKSRLLSDRFSAERPKGSFSTLEIQRTEQGDSAMYLCASSSARGSEAFFGQGTRLTVV.

The chain recombines TRBV5-1 with TRBJ2-7, with 8 bases identical to TRBD1. The CDR3 spans 14 residues. V gave up 4 bases and J gave up 3 bases; unmatched junction bases: 6. Germline V gene data show CDR1 as SGHRS and CDR2 as YFSETQ. The CDR3 protein is CASSHLGQGYEQYF. DNA of the CDR3: TGCGCCAGCAGCCACCTTGGACAGGGCTACGAGCAGTACTTC.

The chain is built from TRBV11-2 and TRBJ2-5; weak D call: TRBD1 (5 bases). The germline V and J ends were trimmed by 4 bases and 1 base, with 7 bases remaining between them. The CDR3 is made up of 13 amino acids. Per germline, CDR1 SGHAT and CDR2 FQNNGV. The CDR3 coding sequence is TGTGCCAGCAGCTGGGGCATCCAAGAGACCCAGTACTTC. It specifies CASSWGIQETQYF. Looking up the rest from reference TRBV11-2 and TRBJ2-5 gives the full variable domain: EAGVAQSPRYKIIEKRQSVAFWCNPISGHATLYWYQQILGQGPKLLIQFQNNGVVDDSQLPKDRFSAERLKGVDSTLKIQPAKLEDSAVYLCASSWGIQETQYFGPGTRLLVL.

V gene TRBV3-1 combines with J gene TRBJ1-5; D not resolved. CDR1 and CDR2 (germline): LGHDT, YNNKEL (reference sequence). The CDR3 extends over 15 amino acids. Trimming cost V 6 bases and J 1 base, with 13 bases left between them. CDR3 sequence (DNA): TGTGCCAGCAGTCAAAATAGCCAGAGCAATCAGCCCCAGCATTTT. Translated, it gives CASSQNSQSNQPQHF.

The chain employs TRBV6-2 or TRBV6-3 and TRBJ2-2; 7 bases agree with TRBD2. Germline assignment: CDR1 MNHEY and CDR2 SVGEGT. V trimming: 10 bases; J trimming: 6 bases; junction bases outside the gene matches: 14. The CDR3 extends over 15 amino acids. In nucleotides, the CDR3 is TGTGCCACCATAAGAGGGAGGGCGTCGGCCGGGGAGCTGTTTTTT. This gives the protein CATIRGRASAGELFF.

V gene TRBV12-3 or TRBV12-4 combines with J gene TRBJ2-5, with D unresolved. Trimming removed 6 bases at V and 3 bases at J, with 8 bases between. This CDR3 contains 12 residues. The CDR3 coding sequence is TGTGCCAGCAGACACGAAGAAGAGACCCAGTACTTC. Encoded protein: CASRHEEETQYF.

This chain joins TRBV3-1 and TRBJ2-7; 9 nucleotides line up with TRBD1. The CDR3 spans 14 residues. Germline trimming cut 4 bases from V and 3 bases from J; bases unmatched to any gene: 4. The germline CDR1 and CDR2 sequences are LGHDT and YNNKEL (reference sequence). The CDR3 DNA reads as TGTGCCAGCAGCCGAGCGGACAGGGGCTACGAGCAGTACTTC. Translating gives CASSRADRGYEQYF.

V is TRBV20-1 and J is TRBJ2-1; 11 nucleotides match TRBD1. The CDR3 extends over 15 amino acids. V shed 6 bases and J 3 bases; nucleotides not matched to a gene: 7. CDR1 is DFQATT and CDR2 is SNEGSKA in the germline V gene (reference sequence). CDR3 nucleotide sequence: TGCAGTGCCCAACCGGGACAGGGGGTCTACAATGAGCAGTTCTTC. Protein: CSAQPGQGVYNEQFF.

The genes are TRBV27 and TRBJ2-3; 10 bases agree with TRBD2. The CDR3 has 19 residues. After removal of 2 bases from V and 3 bases from J, the junction contained 14 bases not matched to a gene. Looked up from germline, CDR1 is MNHEY and CDR2 is SMNVEV (reference sequence). The DNA of the CDR3 is TGTGCCAGCAGTTTACTAGCGGGAGTTTTCGGCTCAAATACAGATACGCAGTATTTT. It yields the protein CASSLLAGVFGSNTDTQYF.

The chain combines TRBV19 with TRBJ2-7; D unresolved. This CDR3 is built from 12 residues. Germline V gene lookup returns CDR1 LNHDA and CDR2 SQIVND (reference sequence). V was trimmed by 4 bases and J by 5 bases, leaving 9 bases between them. The CDR3, as DNA: TGTGCCAGTAGTACCGTCGCGGACGAGCAGTACTTC. Amino acids: CASSTVADEQYF.

The V call is TRBV28, the J call TRBJ2-7; possible D gene TRBD1, 6 bases. The ends were cut back, 5 bases at V and 6 bases at J, with 11 bases in the middle. The CDR3 sequence is 12 residues long. CDR1 and CDR2 (germline): MDHEN, SYDVKM. The chain's CDR3 is CASSTQGLEQYF. For the CDR3, the DNA is TGTGCCAGCAGTACACAGGGTCTCGAGCAGTACTTC.

The rearrangement joins TRBV15 to TRBJ2-2, with D unclear. This CDR3 region has 14 residues. Between the trimmed V and J ends, which lost 1 base and 0 bases, there was a span of 3 bases. Germline assignment: CDR1 LNHNV and CDR2 YYDKDF (reference sequence). The CDR3, as DNA: TGTGCCACCAGCAGAGGGGCGAACACCGGGGAGCTGTTTTTT. It is translated as CATSRGANTGELFF.

The table lists this clonotype with a few counts. The chain couples TRBV7-3 to TRBJ2-3, with 9 bases that match TRBD2. Trimming cost V 4 bases and J 6 bases; bases outside gene matches: 5. This CDR3 has 14 residues. The germline gives CDR1 SGHTA, CDR2 FQGTGA. CDR3 coding DNA: TGTGCCAGCAGCTCCGGACTAGCGTCCGATACGCAGTATTTT. Translated: CASSSGLASDTQYF.